The rows below give T cell receptor beta chains drawn from one sample of a study of regulatory T cells in long-lasting Graves disease. TCRdb passed the multiplex PCR reads through MiXCR, listing each CDR3 protein once. The table records 400,000 to 600,000 distinct CDR3 sequences, roughly 21% of them present only once. Sequencing was performed on peripheral blood mononuclear cells (PBMCs), taken when the disease was refractory, from a patient treated with antithyroid drugs. The receptors were gathered from a female donor with Graves disease. Each CDR3 is given with its conserved first and last residue. The order of the fields is clone size, D gene, V gene, J gene, CDR3 protein, CDR3 DNA. A D gene is named only where the DNA matches it firmly. Where a row states a size, it is once, few, many or the class of an expanded clone; other rows omit it.

clone size: few
D gene: .
V gene: TRBV15
J gene: TRBJ2-5
CDR3 protein: CATSPPGGTQYF
CDR3 DNA: TGTGCCACCAGCCCCCCTGGTGGGACCCAGTACTTC

clone size: many
D gene: .
V gene: TRBV6-1
J gene: TRBJ2-7
CDR3 protein: CASTVYGSSYEQYF
CDR3 DNA: TGTGCCAGCACGGTATACGGGAGCTCCTACGAGCAGTACTTC

clone size: .
D gene: TRBD1
V gene: TRBV28
J gene: TRBJ2-1
CDR3 protein: CASSGQGRFYEQFF
CDR3 DNA: TGTGCCAGCAGCGGACAGGGAAGATTCTATGAGCAGTTCTTC

clone size: .
D gene: .
V gene: TRBV7-9
J gene: TRBJ1-1
CDR3 protein: CASSLSKMSNGEAFF
CDR3 DNA: TGTGCCAGCAGCTTATCGAAAATGTCAAACGGGGAAGCTTTCTTT

clone size: many
D gene: .
V gene: TRBV7-6
J gene: TRBJ1-6
CDR3 protein: CASSFSILNSPLHF
CDR3 DNA: TGTGCCAGCAGCTTTAGCATTCTAAATTCACCCCTCCACTTT

clone size: many
D gene: .
V gene: TRBV12-5
J gene: TRBJ1-5
CDR3 protein: CASLAGLSNQPQHF
CDR3 DNA: TGTGCTAGTCTGGCGGGGTTGAGCAATCAGCCCCAGCATTTT

clone size: .
D gene: .
V gene: TRBV12-3/TRBV12-4
J gene: TRBJ1-2
CDR3 protein: CASRTGLGASYGYTF
CDR3 DNA: TGTGCCAGCAGAACAGGACTTGGGGCTTCCTATGGCTACACCTTC

clone size: many
D gene: .
V gene: TRBV4-1
J gene: TRBJ1-5
CDR3 protein: CASSQDGNSNQPQHF
CDR3 DNA: TGCGCCAGCAGCCAGGACGGCAATAGCAATCAGCCCCAGCATTTT

clone size: .
D gene: TRBD1
V gene: TRBV20-1
J gene: TRBJ2-5
CDR3 protein: CSARPRTGNQETQYF
CDR3 DNA: TGCAGTGCTAGGCCGCGGACAGGGAATCAAGAGACCCAGTACTTC

clone size: many
D gene: .
V gene: TRBV4-1
J gene: TRBJ2-5
CDR3 protein: CASSRTGPPVSETQYF
CDR3 DNA: TGCGCCAGCAGCCGCACAGGACCCCCAGTGTCAGAGACCCAGTACTTC